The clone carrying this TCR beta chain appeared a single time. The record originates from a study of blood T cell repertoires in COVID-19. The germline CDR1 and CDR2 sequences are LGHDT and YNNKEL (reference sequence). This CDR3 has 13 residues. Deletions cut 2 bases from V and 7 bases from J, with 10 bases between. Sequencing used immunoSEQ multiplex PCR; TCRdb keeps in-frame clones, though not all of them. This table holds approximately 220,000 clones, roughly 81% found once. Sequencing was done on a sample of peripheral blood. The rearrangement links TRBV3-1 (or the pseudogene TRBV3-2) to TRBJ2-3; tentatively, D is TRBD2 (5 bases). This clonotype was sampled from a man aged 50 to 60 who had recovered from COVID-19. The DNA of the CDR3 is TGTGCCAGCAGCCAACTAGCCCAAAATACGCAGTATTTT. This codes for CASSQLAQNTQYF.